This TCR beta chain was obtained from a study of shared clonotypes between healthy human individuals. Study-wide points: Only blood was sampled, and tissue TCR repertoires likely differ from blood ones.

Germline V gene data show CDR1 as SEHNR and CDR2 as FQNEAQ (reference sequence). The CDR3 covers 16 residues. V lost 2 bases, J lost 3 bases, and 7 bases stayed unmatched. On this clone itself: Its specificity is unknown.

Generated by immunoSEQ multiplex PCR, the TCRdb table keeps only in-frame clones and is missing some. Of about 2.5 million clones listed, around 90% are singletons. This TCR derives from a man in his late teens or twenties in good health. Some clones in this sample may be carry-over from other donors' samples. The V call is TRBV7-9, the J call TRBJ2-7, with 10 nucleotides matching TRBD1. Sequencing input: naive CD4+ T cells from PBMCs. The subset is: CD45RA+ positively selected. CDR3 bases: TGTGCCAGCAGCTTACGTAGAGGGGACAGGGGCTACGAGCAGTACTTC. Translating it yields CASSLRRGDRGYEQYF.